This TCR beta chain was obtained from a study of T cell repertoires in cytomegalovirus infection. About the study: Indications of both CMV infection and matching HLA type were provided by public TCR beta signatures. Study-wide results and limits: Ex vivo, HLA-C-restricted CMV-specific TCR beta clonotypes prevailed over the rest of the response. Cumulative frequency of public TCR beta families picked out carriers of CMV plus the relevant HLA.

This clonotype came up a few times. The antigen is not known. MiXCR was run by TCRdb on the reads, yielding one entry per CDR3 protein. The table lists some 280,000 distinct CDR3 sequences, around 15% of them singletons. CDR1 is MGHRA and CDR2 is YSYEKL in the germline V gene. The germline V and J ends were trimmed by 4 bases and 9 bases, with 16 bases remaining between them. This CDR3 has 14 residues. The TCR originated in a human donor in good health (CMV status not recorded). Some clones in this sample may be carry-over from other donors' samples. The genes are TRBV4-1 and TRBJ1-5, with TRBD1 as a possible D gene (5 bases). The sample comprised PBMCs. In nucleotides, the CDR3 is TGCGCCAGCAGCCGACAGTCCGACGGTTGGCCCCAGCATTTT. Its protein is CASSRQSDGWPQHF.